This TCR beta chain derives from a study of vaccination effects on CD4 cells after COVID-19. Trimming cost V 6 bases and J 0 bases, with 5 bases left between them. The CDR3 runs to 13 residues. Antigen-specific CD4+ T cell clonotypes were called by their expansion after viral peptide-pool culture in ViraFEST. Following a 10-day culture, CD4+ T cells were purified. All vaccine recipients tested negative for nucleocapsid antibodies and had never contracted SARS-CoV-2 infection. Half-medium changes using IL-2 medium occurred on days 3 and 7. Method: immunoSEQ multiplex PCR; TCRdb's copy keeps in-frame clones and lacks some. The sample records approximately 23,000 clones, 65% to 70% being singletons. This clone has more than one count but fewer than ten. No antigen is known for it.

This clonotype was sampled from a human donor who received a COVID-19 vaccine. The gene calls are TRBV12-3 or TRBV12-4 and TRBJ1-4, with no clear D. The specimen comprised CD4+ T cells from PBMCs cultured with HCoV-NL63 spike peptides, sampled before COVID-19 vaccination. For the CDR3, the DNA is TGTGCCAGCAGCCTAGCAACTAATGAAAAACTGTTTTTT. Its protein product is CASSLATNEKLFF.